Listed below are T cell receptor beta chains from one sample, sequenced in a study of shared clonotypes between healthy human individuals. Measured with immunoSEQ multiplex PCR; TCRdb has only the in-frame clones, and not every one. This sample has about 1 million clones, with roughly 80% found just once. The sample consisted of memory CD4+ T cells sorted from blood. The receptor set was obtained from a man aged 18 to 29 in good health. Each CDR3 is given with its conserved first and last residue. A D gene is named only where the DNA matches it firmly. Clone sizes are given selectively: once, few, many, or a class where the clone is expanded.

TGTGCCAGCTCACCGGGCGGGACAGGGTCTGAAAAACTGTTTTTT	CASSPGGTGSEKLFF	TRBD1	once	TRBJ1-4	TRBV18
TGTGCCAGCACAGGGGGCGCCAATCAGCCCCAGCATTTT	CASTGGANQPQHF	TRBD1	-	TRBJ1-5	TRBV2
TGTGCCACCAGCAGAACGGACAGCGAATCTAATGAAAAACTGTTTTTT	CATSRTDSESNEKLFF	-	-	TRBJ1-4	TRBV15
TGTGCCAGCAACTTCGGCGGGACAGGGTCTGAAAAACTGTTTTTT	CASNFGGTGSEKLFF	TRBD1	-	TRBJ1-4	TRBV28
TGCAGCGTTGCCGGGACCTACGAGCAGTACTTC	CSVAGTYEQYF	-	-	TRBJ2-7	TRBV29-1
TGTGCCAGCAGCAGGACAGGGGGGGACGAGCAGTACTTC	CASSRTGGDEQYF	TRBD1	-	TRBJ2-7	TRBV6-4
TGTGCCAGCAGTGAATCGATTGAAGCTTTCTTT	CASSESIEAFF	-	once	TRBJ1-1	TRBV6-5
TGTGCCAGCAGCCCTCAATATTACGGCGGGGAGCTGTTTTTT	CASSPQYYGGELFF	-	-	TRBJ2-2	TRBV9
TGTGCCAGCAGCCGGACTCCTCTTATGAATGAGCAGTTCTTC	CASSRTPLMNEQFF	-	-	TRBJ2-1	TRBV14
TGTGCCAGCAGCTCATTAACACTAAGCTCCTACGAGCAGTACTTC	CASSSLTLSSYEQYF	-	-	TRBJ2-7	TRBV7-9
TGTGCCATCAGGGGACAGGAGAACTATGGCTACACCTTC	CAIRGQENYGYTF	TRBD1	-	TRBJ1-2	TRBV10-3
TGCGCCAGCAGCTTGGTTGGAGGGGGGAACTACGAGCAGTACTTC	CASSLVGGGNYEQYF	-	once	TRBJ2-7	TRBV5-1
TGTGCCAGCAGTCTGGGGACTATTACGGGCGAGCAGTACTTC	CASSLGTITGEQYF	TRBD2	-	TRBJ2-7	TRBV2
TGTGCCAGCACTCATGGCGGGAGGAGCTACAATGAGCAGTTCTTC	CASTHGGRSYNEQFF	TRBD2	-	TRBJ2-1	TRBV7-9
TGTGCCATCAGTGAGGAACCTCCCTATAATTCACCCCTCCACTTT	CAISEEPPYNSPLHF	-	few	TRBJ1-6	TRBV10-3
TGTGCCAGCAGCTCCGGGGGGTACAATGAGCAGTTCTTC	CASSSGGYNEQFF	TRBD2	-	TRBJ2-1	TRBV7-9
TGTGCCAGCTCACCAAGACAGGGGGCTAATGAAAAACTGTTTTTT	CASSPRQGANEKLFF	TRBD1	-	TRBJ1-4	TRBV18
TGTGCCAGTTTAGCTGCGAACACCGGGGAGCTGTTTTTT	CASLAANTGELFF	-	-	TRBJ2-2	TRBV6-5
TGCGCCAGCAGCGCACAGGGGGCGCGAACTGAAGCTTTCTTT	CASSAQGARTEAFF	TRBD1	few	TRBJ1-1	TRBV5-1
TGTGCCAGCAGTGCCAGGGACTCTGGGGCCAACGTCCTGACTTTC	CASSARDSGANVLTF	-	-	TRBJ2-6	TRBV6-1
TGTGCCAGCAGCTTCAAAGGGAACACTGAAGCTTTCTTT	CASSFKGNTEAFF	-	-	TRBJ1-1	TRBV7-8
TGTGCCAGCAGTCCCTCCGGGACTATCTTATACGAGCAGTACTTC	CASSPSGTILYEQYF	TRBD2	-	TRBJ2-7	TRBV6-5
TGCGCCAGCAGCTTGTCCCCTGCGGGCCTCCAAGAGACCCAGTACTTC	CASSLSPAGLQETQYF	-	few	TRBJ2-5	TRBV5-1
TGCGCCAGCAGTGATGGGACTAGCGGGTTTAACGAGCAGTACTTC	CASSDGTSGFNEQYF	TRBD2	-	TRBJ2-7	TRBV5-1
TGCGCCAGCAGCTTTAGCGGGGGGCTAGAGACCCAGTACTTC	CASSFSGGLETQYF	TRBD2	-	TRBJ2-5	TRBV5-1
TGTGCCAGCAGTTACGGGCAGGGCGTGGGCGGGGAGCTGTTTTTT	CASSYGQGVGGELFF	-	-	TRBJ2-2	TRBV6-5
TGTGCCTGGAACCCAGCGGGGGCCAACGTCCTGACTTTC	CAWNPAGANVLTF	-	-	TRBJ2-6	TRBV30
TGTGCCTGGGGCAAAGGGACCTTAAATCAGCCCCAGCATTTT	CAWGKGTLNQPQHF	-	few	TRBJ1-5	TRBV30
TGCGCCAGCAGTGAACAGGCGAGCAATCAGCCCCAGCATTTT	CASSEQASNQPQHF	-	-	TRBJ1-5	TRBV10-2
TGCGCCAGCAGCCCGCAGGGGTACGGCCAAGAGACCCAGTACTTC	CASSPQGYGQETQYF	-	few	TRBJ2-5	TRBV5-1
TGTGCCTGGAAGAGCCCTGGCAGCTTCTATGGCTACACCTTC	CAWKSPGSFYGYTF	-	-	TRBJ1-2	TRBV30
TGTGCCAGCAGCTTTAGGACAGGGGGTAATTCACCCCTCCACTTT	CASSFRTGGNSPLHF	TRBD1	-	TRBJ1-6	TRBV7-6
TGTGCCAGCTCACCGGAACAGGGGGCCTACGAGCAGTACTTC	CASSPEQGAYEQYF	TRBD1	few	TRBJ2-7	TRBV18
TGTGCCAGCAGTTTGGACAGGAGGGACGACGAGCAGTACTTC	CASSLDRRDDEQYF	-	-	TRBJ2-7	TRBV28
TGTGCCAGCAGCCGTAATCAGGTCTCCGGGGAGCTGTTTTTT	CASSRNQVSGELFF	-	-	TRBJ2-2	TRBV11-3
TGTGCCAGAAGCTCGGGACGGGAGATCCTCCCCTATAATTCACCCCTCCACTTT	CARSSGREILPYNSPLHF	-	-	TRBJ1-6	TRBV5-3